The 19 T cell receptor beta chains below come from one sample, sequenced in a study of Tregs in tolerant kidney transplant recipients. Recipients received nonmyeloablative bone marrow transplants from related graft donors, with transient mixed chimerism. Sequencing was performed with immunoSEQ multiplex PCR; in TCRdb, only in-frame clones are kept and a portion is missing. Seen in this sample are more than 11,000 clones; the ten most common clones hold roughly 28%. Sample: CD8+ T cells from blood (PBMCs), taken 6 months after the transplant. The receptor source for this set is a human patient who received a combined kidney and bone marrow transplant. Part of the T cells may come from the graft donor.

Comments on this clone: With the read ending 3 residues before the CDR3 end, the germline J gene is used to fill in that end. This chain joins TRBV13 and TRBJ1-2; D is perhaps TRBD1 (5 bases). The V end was cut by 3 bases, the J end by 5 bases, with 10 bases between. CDR1 is PRHDT and CDR2 is FYEKMQ in the germline V gene (reference sequence). This CDR3 is built from 13 residues. The covered CDR3 bases are TGTGCCAGCAGCTTGGACATGACTTATGGC. It codes for CASSLDMTYG. The entire CDR3 sequence reads CASSLDMTYGYTF.

On this clone: The read halts 3 residues ahead of the CDR3 end, with the missing end drawn from the germline J gene. The rearrangement links TRBV7-9 to TRBJ1-4, with no clear D. Germline loops: CDR1 SEHNR, CDR2 FQNEAQ (reference sequence). V was trimmed by 5 bases and J by 3 bases, leaving 10 bases between them. This CDR3 is built from 14 residues. The sequenced part of the CDR3 DNA is TGTGCCAGCAGCCCCTTCGTAGCTAATGAAAAA. Protein: CASSPFVANEK. The complete CDR3 sequence is CASSPFVANEKLFF.

Remarks on this clone: The read finishes 3 residues shy of the CDR3 end, and the germline J gene is used to complete it. The same CDR3 can be traced to other DNA sequences in this sample. The chain couples TRBV2 to TRBJ2-7; 8 bases agree with TRBD1. This CDR3 is 13 amino acids long. The ends lost 8 bases at V and 4 bases at J; junction bases unmatched: 7. Germline V lookup: CDR1 SNHLY, CDR2 FYNNEI. The CDR3 sequence is CASGTGTIYEQYF. The part of the CDR3 DNA that was read is TGTGCCAGCGGGACAGGCACCATTTACGAG.

Regarding this clone: The read terminates 3 residues ahead of where the CDR3 ends, so the germline J gene completes it. The chain has TRBV7-8 and TRBJ1-2; D uncertain. Germline lookup yields CDR1 SGHVS and CDR2 FQNEAQ. This CDR3 is built from 14 residues. Deletions cut 5 bases from V and 7 bases from J, with 17 bases between. The covered CDR3 bases are TGTGCCAGCAGCCTAGGACCAGGTTTTGGTGGC. Encoded protein: CASSLGPGFGG. The full CDR3 protein reads CASSLGPGFGGYTF. The full variable domain, completed using reference TRBV7-8 and TRBJ1-2, is GAGVSQSPRYKVAKRGQDVALRCDPISGHVSLFWYQQALGQGPEFLTYFQNEAQLDKSGLPSDRFFAERPEGSVSTLKIQRTQQEDSAVYLCASSLGPGFGGYTFGSGTRLTVV.

To note about this clone: The CDR3 end lies 3 residues beyond the end of the read and is filled in from the germline J gene. This chain joins TRBV19 and TRBJ2-2; 8 nucleotides align to TRBD2. V trimming: 5 bases; J trimming: 1 base; junction bases outside the gene matches: 6. Germline CDR1 and CDR2: LNHDA and SQIVND (reference sequence). This CDR3 is built from 16 residues. The CDR3 region is CASSQSGGRNTGELFF. The part of the CDR3 DNA that was read is TGTGCCAGTAGTCAGAGCGGGGGCCGGAACACCGGGGAG.

The CDR3 loop is CRDRKGNTEAFF. The covered CDR3 bases are TGCAGGGATCGGAAGGGGAACACTGAA. The chain combines TRBV20-1 with TRBJ1-1, with D unresolved. The observed sequence ends 3 residues before the CDR3 terminus, with the missing tail filled in from the germline J gene. This CDR3 region has 12 residues. Looked up from germline, CDR1 is DFQATT and CDR2 is SNEGSKA (reference sequence).

A word on this clone: The read gets to within 3 residues of the CDR3 end, and the germline J gene fills in the rest. This chain connects TRBV19 to TRBJ1-1; a possible D gene is TRBD1 (6 bases). This CDR3 spans 12 amino acids. Trimming shortened V by 6 bases and J by 4 bases, and 9 bases separated the two germline ends. CDR1 is LNHDA, CDR2 SQIVND, per germline (reference sequence). CDR3 DNA (partial): TGTGCCAGTAGGCAGGGGTTCACTGAA. Protein sequence: CASRQGFTE. In full, the CDR3 reads CASRQGFTEAFF.

With regard to this clone: The CDR3 end is not reached by the read, which stops 3 residues before it; the germline J gene fills it in. The chain carries TRBV7-8 and TRBJ2-3; TRBD2 matches 9 bases. This CDR3 contains 17 residues. The V segment lost 1 base and the J segment 0 bases; nucleotides outside the gene matches: 5. Germline CDR1 is SGHVS and CDR2 is FQNEAQ. The DNA read from the CDR3 is TGTGCCAGCAGCTTAGTCGCGCGGGGGGGTAGCACAGATACG. Translation gives CASSLVARGGSTDT. The entire CDR3 is CASSLVARGGSTDTQYF.

Notes on this clone: The read is 3 residues too short to cover the CDR3 end, so that end is filled in from the germline J gene. The rearrangement uses TRBV7-2 and TRBJ1-2; TRBD1 matches 8 bases. Trimming cost V 1 base and J 6 bases; bases outside gene matches: 4. Germline V lookup: CDR1 SGHTA, CDR2 FQGNSA. This CDR3 is 14 amino acids long. CDR3 bases read: TGTGCCAGCAGCTTAGTCCCAGGGGGCAATGGC. Its protein product is CASSLVPGGNG. The entire CDR3 protein reads CASSLVPGGNGYTF.

With respect to this clone: Sequencing ends 3 residues short of the CDR3 end; the germline J gene provides the rest. The chain joins TRBV30 to TRBJ1-2; D may be TRBD1 (5 bases). The V and J ends lost 0 bases and 4 bases respectively, with 12 bases between them. This CDR3 has 14 amino acids. Germline V gene data show CDR1 as GTSNPN and CDR2 as SVGIG (reference sequence). CDR3 in amino acids: CAWSVSGPTYGYTF. Incomplete CDR3 DNA: TGTGCCTGGAGTGTATCAGGGCCGACCTATGGC.

This CDR3 reads CATWTGGFQPQYF. The part of the CDR3 DNA that was read is TGTGCCACCTGGACAGGGGGCTTCCAGCCG. The rearrangement uses TRBV6-2 or TRBV6-3 and TRBJ2-3; 11 bases are shared with TRBD1. The missing CDR3 end, 3 residues past where the read stops, is filled in from the germline J gene. The CDR3 is made up of 13 amino acids. Germline V gene sequence: CDR1 MNHEY, CDR2 SVGEGT.

Concerning this clone: The CDR3 end is not reached by the read, which stops 3 residues before it; the germline J gene fills it in. The V and J genes are TRBV4-2 and TRBJ2-5; D is possibly TRBD1 (6 bases). CDR3 length: 17 residues. Trimming shortened V by 3 bases and J by 5 bases, and 22 bases separated the two germline ends. Germline V gene lookup returns CDR1 LGHNA and CDR2 YNFKEQ. The CDR3 is CASSHTGLGQFGETQYF. The CDR3 DNA, read in part, is TGTGCCAGCAGCCACACAGGGTTGGGTCAATTTGGGGAGACC.

For this clone: The DNA ends 3 residues before the CDR3 does, and the rest of the CDR3 is filled in from the germline J gene. The V and J genes are TRBV11-2 and TRBJ2-7; D is ambiguous. The germline V and J ends were trimmed by 0 bases and 4 bases, with 7 bases remaining between them. In germline, CDR1 is SGHAT, CDR2 FQNNGV. The CDR3 spans 13 residues. The sequenced part of the CDR3 DNA is TGTGCCAGCAGCTTAGATCCTGTGTACGAG. It translates to CASSLDPVYE. The full-length CDR3 reads as CASSLDPVYEQYF.

To note about this clone: The read is 3 residues too short to cover the CDR3 end, so that end is filled in from the germline J gene. V is TRBV19 and J is TRBJ2-7, with 7 positions matching TRBD2. V was pared by 5 bases and J by 1 base, with 5 bases of the junction left unmatched. Germline V gene lookup returns CDR1 LNHDA and CDR2 SQIVND (reference sequence). The CDR3 length is 14 residues. CDR3 bases read: TGTGCCAGTAGTCTCGGACTAGGTTCCTACGAG. Protein: CASSLGLGSYE. The complete CDR3 reads CASSLGLGSYEQYF. Full variable domain (missing parts from reference TRBV19 and TRBJ2-7): DGGITQSPKYLFRKEGQNVTLSCEQNLNHDAMYWYRQDPGQGLRLIYYSQIVNDFQKGDIAEGYSVSREKKESFPLTVTSAQKNPTAFYLCASSLGLGSYEQYFGPGTRLTVT.

Worth noting for this clone: The DNA ends 3 residues before the CDR3 does, and the rest of the CDR3 is filled in from the germline J gene. Within the sample, other DNA sequences also encode this same CDR3. V gene TRBV5-1 combines with J gene TRBJ2-2, with D maybe TRBD2 (6 bases). Germline V lookup: CDR1 SGHRS, CDR2 YFSETQ. Trimming removed 6 bases at V and 4 bases at J, with 16 bases between. The CDR3 has 15 amino acids. CDR3 region: CASNGGQEGTGELFF. The sequenced part of the CDR3 DNA is TGCGCCAGCAACGGAGGGCAGGAGGGCACCGGGGAG.

Of note for this clone: The read ends 3 residues before the CDR3 terminus; that terminus is restored from the germline J gene. The chain recombines TRBV7-9 with TRBJ2-7; D uncertain. The V gene lost 4 bases and the J gene lost 3 bases, with 7 bases spanning the gap. The CDR3 sequence is 12 residues long. Germline assignment: CDR1 SEHNR and CDR2 FQNEAQ (reference sequence). The CDR3 loop reads CASSWKGYEQYF. The DNA read from the CDR3 is TGTGCCAGCAGCTGGAAGGGCTACGAG.

Turning to this clone: Read data end 3 residues before the CDR3 end; the end is taken from the germline J gene. The rearrangement links TRBV6-2 or TRBV6-3 to TRBJ2-5; weak D call: TRBD1 (7 bases). The V and J ends lost 6 bases and 4 bases respectively, with 21 bases between them. This CDR3 spans 16 amino acids. Looked up from germline, CDR1 is MNHEY and CDR2 is SVGEGT. The CDR3 sequence: CASSRSRQGGRETQYF. The sequenced CDR3 bases are TGTGCCAGCAGCCGCTCCCGACAGGGAGGAAGAGAGACC.

Points on this clone: The read terminates 3 residues ahead of where the CDR3 ends, so the germline J gene completes it. The V call is TRBV6-2 or TRBV6-3, the J call TRBJ2-4; D perhaps matches TRBD2 (5 bases). V gave up 7 bases and J gave up 7 bases, with 11 bases separating them. Germline V lookup: CDR1 MNHEY, CDR2 SVGEGT. This CDR3 has 12 amino acids. The CDR3 is CASTGGRNIQYF. The sequenced CDR3 bases are TGTGCCAGCACAGGAGGCCGGAACATT.

About this clone itself: The read ends 3 residues shy of where the CDR3 ends; the end is completed using the germline J gene. The V and J genes are TRBV13 and TRBJ2-5, with D possibly TRBD2 on 5 matching bases. CDR1 PRHDT and CDR2 FYEKMQ come from the germline V gene (reference sequence). CDR3 size: 15 residues. V lost 5 bases and J 0 bases, leaving 13 bases between the germline ends. This chain's CDR3 is CASSPTGLYQETQYF. The CDR3 DNA, read in part, is TGTGCCAGCAGCCCCACTGGACTCTACCAAGAGACC.